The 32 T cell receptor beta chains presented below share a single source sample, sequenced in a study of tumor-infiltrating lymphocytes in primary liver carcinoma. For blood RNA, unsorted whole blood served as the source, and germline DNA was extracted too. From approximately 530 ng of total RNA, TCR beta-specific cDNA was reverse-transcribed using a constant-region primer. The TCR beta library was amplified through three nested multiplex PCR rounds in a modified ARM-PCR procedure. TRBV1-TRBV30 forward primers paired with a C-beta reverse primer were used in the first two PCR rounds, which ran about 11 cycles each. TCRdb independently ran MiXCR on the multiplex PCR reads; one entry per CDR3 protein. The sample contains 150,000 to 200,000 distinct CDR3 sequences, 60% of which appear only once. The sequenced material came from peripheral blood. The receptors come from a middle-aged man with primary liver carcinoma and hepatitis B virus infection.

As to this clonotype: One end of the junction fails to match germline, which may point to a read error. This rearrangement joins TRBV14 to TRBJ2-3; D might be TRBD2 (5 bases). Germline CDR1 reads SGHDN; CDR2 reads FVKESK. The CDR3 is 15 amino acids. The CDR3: CASNQDSFGGDTQYF. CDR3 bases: TGTGCCAGCAACCAAGATTCCTTTGGAGGAGATACGCAGTATTTT.

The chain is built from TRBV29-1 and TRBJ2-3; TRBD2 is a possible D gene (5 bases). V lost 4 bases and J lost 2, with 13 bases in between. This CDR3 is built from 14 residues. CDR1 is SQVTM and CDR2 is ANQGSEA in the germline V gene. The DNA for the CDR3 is TGCAGCGTTGGTTCCACGGGGTCCACAGATACGCAGTATTTT. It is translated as CSVGSTGSTDTQYF.

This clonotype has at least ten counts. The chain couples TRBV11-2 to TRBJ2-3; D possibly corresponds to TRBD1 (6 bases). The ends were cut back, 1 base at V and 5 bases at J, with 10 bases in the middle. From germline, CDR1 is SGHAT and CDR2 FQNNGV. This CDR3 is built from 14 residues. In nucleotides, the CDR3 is TGTGCCAGCAGCTTAGTCCAGGGGAGAGATACGCAGTATTTT. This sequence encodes CASSLVQGRDTQYF. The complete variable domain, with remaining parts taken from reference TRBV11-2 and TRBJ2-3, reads EAGVAQSPRYKIIEKRQSVAFWCNPISGHATLYWYQQILGQGPKLLIQFQNNGVVDDSQLPKDRFSAERLKGVDSTLKIQPAKLEDSAVYLCASSLVQGRDTQYFGPGTRLTVL.

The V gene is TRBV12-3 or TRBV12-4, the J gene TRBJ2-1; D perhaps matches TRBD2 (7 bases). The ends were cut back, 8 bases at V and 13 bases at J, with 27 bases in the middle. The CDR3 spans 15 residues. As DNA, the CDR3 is TGTGCCAGCGTACCAGATCGGGGGGCGGACAACGACCAGTTCTTC. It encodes CASVPDRGADNDQFF.

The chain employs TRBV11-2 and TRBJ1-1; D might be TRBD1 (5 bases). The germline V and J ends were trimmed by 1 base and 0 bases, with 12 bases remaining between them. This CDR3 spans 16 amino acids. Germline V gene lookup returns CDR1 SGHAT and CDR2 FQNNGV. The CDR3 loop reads CASSLGAGGMNTEAFF. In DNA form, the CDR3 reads TGTGCCAGCAGCTTAGGTGCTGGGGGGATGAACACTGAAGCTTTCTTT.

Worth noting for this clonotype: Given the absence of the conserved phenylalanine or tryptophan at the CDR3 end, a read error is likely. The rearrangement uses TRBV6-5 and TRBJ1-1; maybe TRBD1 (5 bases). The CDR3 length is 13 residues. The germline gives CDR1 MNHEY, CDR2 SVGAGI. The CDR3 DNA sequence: TGTGCCAGCACCTCGTACCGGGGCACTGGAGCTTTCTTA. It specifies CASTSYRGTGAFL.

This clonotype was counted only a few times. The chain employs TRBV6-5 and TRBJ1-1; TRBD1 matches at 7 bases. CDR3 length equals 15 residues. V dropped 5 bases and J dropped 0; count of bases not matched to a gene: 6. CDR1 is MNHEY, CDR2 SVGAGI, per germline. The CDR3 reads CASSPGQDMNTEAFF. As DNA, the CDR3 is TGTGCCAGCAGTCCTGGACAGGACATGAACACTGAAGCTTTCTTT.

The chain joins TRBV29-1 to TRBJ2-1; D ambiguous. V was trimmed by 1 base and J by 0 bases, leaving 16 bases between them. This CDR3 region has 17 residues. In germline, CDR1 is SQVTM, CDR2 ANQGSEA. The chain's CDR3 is CSVEVQNLRISYNEQFF. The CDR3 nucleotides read TGCAGCGTTGAAGTGCAGAACCTGCGTATCTCCTACAATGAGCAGTTCTTC.

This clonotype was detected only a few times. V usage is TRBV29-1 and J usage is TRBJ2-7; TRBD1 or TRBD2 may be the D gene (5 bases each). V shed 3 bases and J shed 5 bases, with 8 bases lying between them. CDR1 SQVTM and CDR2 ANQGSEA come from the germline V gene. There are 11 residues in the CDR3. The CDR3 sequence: CSVDQGHEQYF. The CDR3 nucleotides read TGCAGCGTTGATCAGGGACACGAGCAGTACTTC.

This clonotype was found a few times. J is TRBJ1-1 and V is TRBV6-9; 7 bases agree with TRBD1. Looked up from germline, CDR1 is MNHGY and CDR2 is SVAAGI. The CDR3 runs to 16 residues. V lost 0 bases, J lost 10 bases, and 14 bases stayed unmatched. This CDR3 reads CASSYSGSPKGAGAFF. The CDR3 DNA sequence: TGTGCCAGCAGTTATTCCGGAAGCCCCAAGGGGGCTGGAGCTTTCTTT.

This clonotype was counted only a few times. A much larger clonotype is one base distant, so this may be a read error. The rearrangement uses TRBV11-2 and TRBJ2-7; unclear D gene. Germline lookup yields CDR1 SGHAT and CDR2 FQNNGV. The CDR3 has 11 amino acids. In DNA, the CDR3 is TGTGTCAGCAGCTCTACATACGAGCAGTACTTC. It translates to CVSSSTYEQYF.

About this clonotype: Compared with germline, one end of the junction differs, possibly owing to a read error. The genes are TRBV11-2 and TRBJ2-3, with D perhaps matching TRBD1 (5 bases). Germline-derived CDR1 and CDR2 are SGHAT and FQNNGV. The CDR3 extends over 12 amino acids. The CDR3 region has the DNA TGTGCCAGCGGGGCGAGGACGGATACGAAGTATTTT. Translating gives CASGARTDTKYF.

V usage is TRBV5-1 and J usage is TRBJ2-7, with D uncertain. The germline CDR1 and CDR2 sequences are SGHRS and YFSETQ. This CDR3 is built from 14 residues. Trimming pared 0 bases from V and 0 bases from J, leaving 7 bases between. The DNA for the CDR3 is TGCGCCAGCAGCTTGGGACCCCTCTCCTACGAGCAGTACTTC. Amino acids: CASSLGPLSYEQYF.

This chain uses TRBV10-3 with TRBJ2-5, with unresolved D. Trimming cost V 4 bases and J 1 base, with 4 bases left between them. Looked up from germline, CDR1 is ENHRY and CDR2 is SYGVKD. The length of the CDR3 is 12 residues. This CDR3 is CAISGVQETQYF. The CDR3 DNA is TGTGCCATCAGTGGTGTCCAAGAGACCCAGTACTTC.

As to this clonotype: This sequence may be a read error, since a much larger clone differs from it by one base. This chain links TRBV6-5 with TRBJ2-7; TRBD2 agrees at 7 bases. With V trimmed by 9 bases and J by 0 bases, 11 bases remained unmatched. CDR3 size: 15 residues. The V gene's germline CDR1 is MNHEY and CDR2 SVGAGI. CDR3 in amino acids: CASQREGMSSYEQYF. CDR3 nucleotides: TGTGCCAGTCAAAGGGAGGGGATGAGCTCCTACGAGCAGTACTTC.

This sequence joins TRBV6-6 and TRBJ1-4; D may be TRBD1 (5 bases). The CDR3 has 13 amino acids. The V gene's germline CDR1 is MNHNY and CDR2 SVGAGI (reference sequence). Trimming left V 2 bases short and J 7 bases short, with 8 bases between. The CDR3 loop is CASSYRRGEKLFF. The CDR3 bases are TGTGCCAGCAGTTACCGGAGGGGTGAAAAACTGTTTTTT.

CDR3 protein: CAWSQSRLASQETQYF. The CDR3 DNA sequence: TGTGCCTGGAGTCAATCCCGACTAGCGTCACAAGAGACCCAGTACTTC. The chain links TRBV30 to TRBJ2-5; 8 bases line up with TRBD2. Germline assignment: CDR1 GTSNPN and CDR2 SVGIG (reference sequence). The CDR3 consists of 16 residues. J lost 2 bases, V lost 2 bases, and 10 bases had no gene match.

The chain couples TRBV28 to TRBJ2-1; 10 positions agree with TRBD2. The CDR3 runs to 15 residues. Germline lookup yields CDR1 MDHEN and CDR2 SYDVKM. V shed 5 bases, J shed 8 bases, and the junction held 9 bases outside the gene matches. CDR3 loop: CASSGGSGRWDEQFF. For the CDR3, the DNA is TGTGCCAGCAGTGGTGGTAGCGGGAGGTGGGATGAGCAGTTCTTC. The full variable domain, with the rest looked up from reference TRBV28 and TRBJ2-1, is DVKVTQSSRYLVKRTGEKVFLECVQDMDHENMFWYRQDPGLGLRLIYFSYDVKMKEKGDIPEGYSVSREKKERFSLILESASTNQTSMYLCASSGGSGRWDEQFFGPGTRLTVL.

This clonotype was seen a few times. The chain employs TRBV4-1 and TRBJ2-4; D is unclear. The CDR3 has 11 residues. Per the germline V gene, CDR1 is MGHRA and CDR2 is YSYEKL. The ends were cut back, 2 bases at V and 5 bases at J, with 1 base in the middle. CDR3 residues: CASSQQNIQYF. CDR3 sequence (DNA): TGCGCCAGCAGCCAACAAAACATTCAGTACTTC.

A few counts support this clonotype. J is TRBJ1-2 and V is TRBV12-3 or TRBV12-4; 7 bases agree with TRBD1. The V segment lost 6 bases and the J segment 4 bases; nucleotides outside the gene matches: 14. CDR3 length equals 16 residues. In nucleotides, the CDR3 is TGTGCCAGCAGCCAGACAGGGCTTAAAACTTTCTATGGCTACACCTTC. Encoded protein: CASSQTGLKTFYGYTF.

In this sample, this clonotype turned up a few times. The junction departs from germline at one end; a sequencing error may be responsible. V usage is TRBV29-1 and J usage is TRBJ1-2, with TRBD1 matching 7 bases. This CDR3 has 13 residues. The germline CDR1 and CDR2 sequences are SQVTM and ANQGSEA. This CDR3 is CSVEEDRTYGCTF. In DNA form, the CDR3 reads TGCAGCGTTGAAGAGGACAGGACGTATGGCTGCACCTTC. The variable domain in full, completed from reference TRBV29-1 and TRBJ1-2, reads SAVISQKPSRDICQRGTSLTIQCQVDSQVTMMFWYRQQPGQSLTLIATANQGSEATYESGFVIDKFPISRPNLTFSTLTVSNMSPEDSSIYLCSVEEDRTYGCTFGSGTRLTVV.

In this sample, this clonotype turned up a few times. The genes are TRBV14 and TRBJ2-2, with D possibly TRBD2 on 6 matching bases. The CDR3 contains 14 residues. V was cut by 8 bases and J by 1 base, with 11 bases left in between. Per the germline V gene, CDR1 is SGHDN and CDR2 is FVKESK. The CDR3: CASGAGKNTGELFF. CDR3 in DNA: TGTGCCAGCGGGGCGGGGAAGAACACCGGGGAGCTGTTTTTT. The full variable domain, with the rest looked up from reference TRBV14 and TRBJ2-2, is EAGVTQFPSHSVIEKGQTVTLRCDPISGHDNLYWYRRVMGKEIKFLLHFVKESKQDESGMPNNRFLAERTGGTYSTLKVQPAELEDSGVYFCASGAGKNTGELFFGEGSRLTVL.

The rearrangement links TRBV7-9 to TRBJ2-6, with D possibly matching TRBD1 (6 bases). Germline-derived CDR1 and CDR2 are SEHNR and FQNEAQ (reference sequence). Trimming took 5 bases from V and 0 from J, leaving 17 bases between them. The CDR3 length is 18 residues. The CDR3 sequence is CASSPKQGRGSGANVLTF. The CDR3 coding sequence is TGTGCCAGCAGCCCTAAACAGGGACGGGGCTCTGGGGCCAACGTCCTGACTTTC. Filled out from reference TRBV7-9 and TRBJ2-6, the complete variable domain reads DTGVSQNPRHKITKRGQNVTFRCDPISEHNRLYWYRQTLGQGPEFLTYFQNEAQLEKSRLLSDRFSAERPKGSFSTLEIQRTEQGDSAMYLCASSPKQGRGSGANVLTFGAGSRLTVL.

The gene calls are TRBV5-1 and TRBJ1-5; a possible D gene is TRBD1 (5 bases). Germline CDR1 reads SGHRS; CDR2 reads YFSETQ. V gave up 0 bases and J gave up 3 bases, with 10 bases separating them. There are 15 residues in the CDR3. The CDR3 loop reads CASSLAGGNNQPQHF. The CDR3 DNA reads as TGCGCCAGCAGCTTGGCCGGGGGGAACAATCAGCCCCAGCATTTT.

The DNA of the CDR3 is TGTGCCAGCAGCTCTGACAAGTACGAGCAGTACTTC. It encodes CASSSDKYEQYF. The chain is built from TRBV7-9 and TRBJ2-7; unclear D gene. V shed 4 bases and J shed 4 bases, with 8 bases lying between them. CDR1 and CDR2 (germline): SEHNR, FQNEAQ (reference sequence). This CDR3 region has 12 residues.

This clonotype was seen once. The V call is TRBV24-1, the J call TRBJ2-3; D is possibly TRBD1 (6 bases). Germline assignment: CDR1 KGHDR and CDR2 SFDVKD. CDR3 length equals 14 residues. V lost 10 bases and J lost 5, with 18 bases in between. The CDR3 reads CATSRGIGGDTQYF. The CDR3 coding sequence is TGTGCCACTAGTAGGGGGATAGGAGGAGATACGCAGTATTTT.

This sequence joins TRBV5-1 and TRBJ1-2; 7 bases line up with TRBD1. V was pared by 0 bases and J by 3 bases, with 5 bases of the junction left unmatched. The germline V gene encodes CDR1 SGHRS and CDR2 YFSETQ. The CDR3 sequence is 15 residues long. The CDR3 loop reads CASSLGDSTDYGYTF. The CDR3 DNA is TGCGCCAGCAGCTTGGGGGACAGCACCGACTATGGCTACACCTTC.

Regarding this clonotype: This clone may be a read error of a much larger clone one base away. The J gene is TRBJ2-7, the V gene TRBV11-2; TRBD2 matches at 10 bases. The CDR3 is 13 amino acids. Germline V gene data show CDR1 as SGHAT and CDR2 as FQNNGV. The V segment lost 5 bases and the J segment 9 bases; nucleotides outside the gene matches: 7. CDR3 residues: CASSRGLADGQYF. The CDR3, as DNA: TGTGCCAGCAGCAGAGGACTAGCGGACGGGCAGTACTTC.

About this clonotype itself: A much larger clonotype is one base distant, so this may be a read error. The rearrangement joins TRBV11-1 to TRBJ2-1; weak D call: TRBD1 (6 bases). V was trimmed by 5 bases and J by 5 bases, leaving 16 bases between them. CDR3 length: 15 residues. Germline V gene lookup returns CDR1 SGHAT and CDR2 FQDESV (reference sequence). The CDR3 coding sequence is TGTGCCAGCAGCATAACCGGGACACTTGACAATGAGCAGTTCTTC. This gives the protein CASSITGTLDNEQFF.

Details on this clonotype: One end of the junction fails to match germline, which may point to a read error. This chain's CDR3 is CAISSRGVGGYTF. The CDR3 DNA reads as TGTGCCATCAGTTCCAGGGGGGTCGGGGGCTACACCTTC. The chain uses TRBV12-3 or TRBV12-4 and TRBJ1-2; TRBD1 matches at 7 bases. The CDR3 is 13 residues long.

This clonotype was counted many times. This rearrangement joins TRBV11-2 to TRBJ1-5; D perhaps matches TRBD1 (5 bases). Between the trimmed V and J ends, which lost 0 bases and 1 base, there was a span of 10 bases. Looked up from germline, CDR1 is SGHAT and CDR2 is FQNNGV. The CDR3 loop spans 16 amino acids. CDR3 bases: TGTGCCAGCAGCTTAGATTTCAGGGCAAGCAATCAGCCCCAGCATTTT. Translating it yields CASSLDFRASNQPQHF.

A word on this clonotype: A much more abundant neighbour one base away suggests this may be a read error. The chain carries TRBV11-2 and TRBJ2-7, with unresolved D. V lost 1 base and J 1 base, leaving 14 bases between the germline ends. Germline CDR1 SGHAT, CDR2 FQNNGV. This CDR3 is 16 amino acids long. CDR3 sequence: CASSLVPESLSYEQYF. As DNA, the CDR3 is TGTGCCAGCAGCTTAGTCCCCGAGAGCCTTTCCTACGAGCAGTACTTC.